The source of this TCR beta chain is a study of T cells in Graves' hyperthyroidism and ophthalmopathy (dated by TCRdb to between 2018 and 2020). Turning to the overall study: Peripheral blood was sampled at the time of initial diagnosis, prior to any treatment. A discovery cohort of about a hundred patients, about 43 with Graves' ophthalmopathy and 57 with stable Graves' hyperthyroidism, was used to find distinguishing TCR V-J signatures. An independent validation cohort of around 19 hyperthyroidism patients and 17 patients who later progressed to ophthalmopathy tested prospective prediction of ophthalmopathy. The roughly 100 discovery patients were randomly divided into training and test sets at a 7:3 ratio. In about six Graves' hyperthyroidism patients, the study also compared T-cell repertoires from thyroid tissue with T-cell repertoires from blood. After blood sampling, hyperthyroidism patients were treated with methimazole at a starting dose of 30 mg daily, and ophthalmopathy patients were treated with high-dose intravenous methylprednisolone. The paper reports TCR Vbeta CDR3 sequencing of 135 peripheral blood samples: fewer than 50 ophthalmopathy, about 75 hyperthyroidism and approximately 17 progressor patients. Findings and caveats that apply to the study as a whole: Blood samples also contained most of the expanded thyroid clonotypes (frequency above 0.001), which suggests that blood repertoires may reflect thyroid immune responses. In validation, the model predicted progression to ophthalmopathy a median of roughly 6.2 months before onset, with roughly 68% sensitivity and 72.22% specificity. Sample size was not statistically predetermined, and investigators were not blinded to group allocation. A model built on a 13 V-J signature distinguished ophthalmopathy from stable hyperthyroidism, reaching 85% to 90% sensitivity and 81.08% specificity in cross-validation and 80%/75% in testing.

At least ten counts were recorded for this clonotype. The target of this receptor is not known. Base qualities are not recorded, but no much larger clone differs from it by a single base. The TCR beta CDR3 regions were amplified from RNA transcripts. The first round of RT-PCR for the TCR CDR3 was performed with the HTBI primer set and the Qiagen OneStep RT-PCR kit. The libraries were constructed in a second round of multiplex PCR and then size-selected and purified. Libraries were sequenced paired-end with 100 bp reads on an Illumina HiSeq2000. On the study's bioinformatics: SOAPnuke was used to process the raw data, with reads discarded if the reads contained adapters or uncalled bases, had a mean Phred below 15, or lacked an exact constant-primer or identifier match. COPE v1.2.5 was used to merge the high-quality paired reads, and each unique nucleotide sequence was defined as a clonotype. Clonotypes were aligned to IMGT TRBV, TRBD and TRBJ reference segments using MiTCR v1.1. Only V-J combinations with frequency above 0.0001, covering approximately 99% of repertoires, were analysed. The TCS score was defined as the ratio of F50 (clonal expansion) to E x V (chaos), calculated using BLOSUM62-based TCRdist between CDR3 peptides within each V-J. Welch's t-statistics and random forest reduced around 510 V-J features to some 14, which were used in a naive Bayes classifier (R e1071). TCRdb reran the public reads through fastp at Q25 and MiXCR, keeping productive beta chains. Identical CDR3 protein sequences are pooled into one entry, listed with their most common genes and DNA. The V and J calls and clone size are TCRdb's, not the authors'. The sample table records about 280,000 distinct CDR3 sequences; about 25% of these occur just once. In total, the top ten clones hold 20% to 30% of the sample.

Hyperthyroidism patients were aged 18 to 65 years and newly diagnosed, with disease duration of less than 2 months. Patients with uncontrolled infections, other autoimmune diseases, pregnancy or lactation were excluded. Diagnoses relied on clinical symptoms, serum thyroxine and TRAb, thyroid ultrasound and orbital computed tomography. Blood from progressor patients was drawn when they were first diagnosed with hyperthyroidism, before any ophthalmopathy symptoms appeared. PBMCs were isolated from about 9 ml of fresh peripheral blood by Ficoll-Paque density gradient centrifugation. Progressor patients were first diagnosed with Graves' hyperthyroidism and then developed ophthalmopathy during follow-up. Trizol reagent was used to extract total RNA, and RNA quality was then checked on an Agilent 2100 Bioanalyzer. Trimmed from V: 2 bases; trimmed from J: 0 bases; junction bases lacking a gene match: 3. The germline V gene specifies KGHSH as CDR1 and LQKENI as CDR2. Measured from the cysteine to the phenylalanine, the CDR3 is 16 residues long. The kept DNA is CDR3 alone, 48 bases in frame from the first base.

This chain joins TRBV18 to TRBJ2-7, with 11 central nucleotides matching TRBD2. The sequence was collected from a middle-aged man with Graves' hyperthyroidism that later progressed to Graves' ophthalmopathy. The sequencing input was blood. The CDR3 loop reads CASSPGTSGYSYEQYF. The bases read TGTGCCAGCTCACCAGGGACTAGCGGTTACTCCTACGAGCAGTACTTC.